The 3 T cell receptor beta chains listed next were all sequenced from one sample in a study of T cells in Graves' hyperthyroidism and ophthalmopathy. Regions amplified from RNA transcripts were the TCR beta CDR3 regions. Carried out on the TCR CDR3, a first-round RT-PCR used the HTBI primer set. TCRdb ran MiXCR on the multiplex PCR reads and lists one entry per CDR3 protein. The table includes some 600,000 distinct CDR3 sequences, over 11% detected once. Sequencing input: blood. The receptor source for this set is a woman aged 25 to 39 with Graves' hyperthyroidism that later progressed to Graves' ophthalmopathy.

The rearrangement joins TRBV11-3 to TRBJ2-1; weak D call: TRBD1 (6 bases). CDR3 length equals 13 residues. Trimming removed 5 bases at V and 10 bases at J, with 15 bases between. Germline values: CDR1 SGHNT, CDR2 YENEEA. CDR3 amino acids: CASSLRGGGEQFF. CDR3 nucleotides: TGTGCCAGCAGCCTGAGAGGGGGTGGGGAGCAGTTCTTC.

This clonotype was detected many times. V and J are TRBV28 and TRBJ1-5; TRBD1 matches 9 bases. The CDR3 runs to 17 residues. The germline V gene encodes CDR1 MDHEN and CDR2 SYDVKM. V lost 4 bases and J lost 4; bases outside the gene matches: 11. The CDR3 reads CASSSGQSGTGNQPQHF. CDR3 nucleotide sequence: TGTGCCAGCAGTTCCGGGCAATCCGGGACAGGGAATCAGCCCCAGCATTTT.

This clonotype was recorded many times. The chain links TRBV5-1 to TRBJ1-3; D gene unclear. The CDR3 sequence is 17 residues long. V was clipped by 0 bases and J by 0 bases, with 13 bases between them. The germline gives CDR1 SGHRS, CDR2 YFSETQ. CDR3 loop: CASSLGSPAHSGNTIYF. The CDR3 nucleotides are TGCGCCAGCAGCTTGGGAAGCCCGGCGCACTCTGGAAACACCATATATTTT.